Below, 12 T cell receptor beta chains from the same sample are listed, as sequenced in a study of Ad26.COV2.S vaccination and SARS-CoV-2 variants. Sample treatment: around 19 received Ad26.COV2.S at low or high dose, single or two shots; 5 received placebo; per-sample allocation not given. At day 63 after the first vaccine or placebo injection, samples were drawn. Repertoires were generated with immunoSEQ multiplex PCR, while TCRdb's copy carries only in-frame clones and drops some. The sample records more than 300,000 clones, roughly 90% being singletons. The specimen was peripheral blood, collected in a trial of Ad26.COV2.S vaccine versus placebo. The receptors here all came from a person between 18 and 60 years old who received the Ad26.COV2.S COVID-19 vaccine or a placebo.

The chain recombines TRBV19 with TRBJ1-1; TRBD1 is a possible D gene (5 bases). The V gene lost 5 bases and the J gene lost 4 bases, with 17 bases spanning the gap. The CDR3 is 15 amino acids. Per germline, CDR1 LNHDA and CDR2 SQIVND (reference sequence). CDR3: CASSPLQVWGTEAFF. CDR3 DNA: TGTGCCAGTAGTCCTCTACAGGTATGGGGCACTGAAGCTTTCTTT. The whole variable domain, remainder taken from reference TRBV19 and TRBJ1-1, is DGGITQSPKYLFRKEGQNVTLSCEQNLNHDAMYWYRQDPGQGLRLIYYSQIVNDFQKGDIAEGYSVSREKKESFPLTVTSAQKNPTAFYLCASSPLQVWGTEAFFGQGTRLTVV.

The rearrangement links TRBV7-3 to TRBJ2-4; 10 bases align to TRBD1. With 5 bases clipped from V and 8 bases from J, the junction kept 9 bases outside the gene matches. The CDR3 totals 15 residues. CDR1 is SGHTA and CDR2 is FQGTGA in the germline V gene. CDR3 protein: CASSPGQGVGDIQYF. In DNA, the CDR3 is TGTGCCAGCAGCCCAGGACAGGGGGTAGGCGACATTCAGTACTTC.

This clone appeared a few times. This rearrangement joins TRBV4-3 to TRBJ2-3; the D is unclear. The CDR3 is made up of 15 amino acids. V was shortened by 0 bases and J by 2 bases, with 9 bases between the two germline ends. Per germline, CDR1 LGHNA and CDR2 YSLEER. The CDR3, as DNA: TGCGCCAGCAGCCAAGATCAAACGGCCACAGATACGCAGTATTTT. It encodes CASSQDQTATDTQYF.

The chain combines TRBV29-1 with TRBJ1-2; D is unclear. The CDR3 spans 14 residues. Germline V CDR1 and CDR2: SQVTM, ANQGSEA. Between the trimmed V and J ends, which lost 2 bases and 5 bases, there was a span of 15 bases. The CDR3 loop is CSVEPPGNRYGYTF. DNA of the CDR3: TGCAGCGTTGAACCCCCGGGGAACCGGTATGGCTACACCTTC.

This chain connects TRBV9 to TRBJ1-1; D remains unclear. The CDR3 spans 13 residues. Trimming shortened V by 6 bases and J by 0 bases, and 9 bases separated the two germline ends. Germline V gene lookup returns CDR1 SGDLS and CDR2 YYNGEE. The CDR3 region is CASKRELNTEAFF. In DNA, the CDR3 is TGTGCCAGCAAGAGGGAACTGAACACTGAAGCTTTCTTT.

The chain links TRBV19 to TRBJ1-5, with TRBD1 matching 7 bases. V dropped 4 bases and J dropped 1; count of bases not matched to a gene: 4. The CDR3 has 15 residues. In germline, CDR1 is LNHDA, CDR2 SQIVND (reference sequence). The CDR3 bases are TGTGCCAGTAGTAGGGGACAGACGAGCAATCAGCCCCAGCATTTT. Its translation is CASSRGQTSNQPQHF. The full variable domain, rest sourced from reference TRBV19 and TRBJ1-5, is DGGITQSPKYLFRKEGQNVTLSCEQNLNHDAMYWYRQDPGQGLRLIYYSQIVNDFQKGDIAEGYSVSREKKESFPLTVTSAQKNPTAFYLCASSRGQTSNQPQHFGDGTRLSIL.

V usage is TRBV28 and J usage is TRBJ2-7; 12 positions agree with TRBD1. CDR1 and CDR2 from the germline V gene are MDHEN and SYDVKM. The CDR3 extends over 16 amino acids. With 6 bases clipped from V and 5 bases from J, the junction kept 11 bases outside the gene matches. CDR3 protein: CASSQILGQGAHEQYF. The CDR3 coding sequence is TGTGCCAGCAGCCAAATTTTGGGACAGGGGGCCCACGAGCAGTACTTC.

This clone was seen once. The chain is built from TRBV28 and TRBJ1-2; D might be TRBD1 (5 bases). The CDR3 has 14 residues. The V end was cut by 5 bases, the J end by 5 bases, with 15 bases between. Germline V CDR1 and CDR2: MDHEN, SYDVKM. As DNA, the CDR3 is TGTGCCAGCAGTCCACAGGCAGGGAGGTATGGCTACACCTTC. Protein sequence: CASSPQAGRYGYTF.

Many counts were recorded for this clone. This chain uses TRBV19 with TRBJ1-4, with D unclear. Germline assignment: CDR1 LNHDA and CDR2 SQIVND (reference sequence). Trimming shortened V by 7 bases and J by 7 bases, and 13 bases separated the two germline ends. The CDR3 runs to 13 residues. Here the CDR3 reads CASTTPKGEKLFF. CDR3 DNA sequence: TGTGCCAGTACCACCCCTAAGGGTGAAAAACTGTTTTTT.

This chain uses TRBV20-1 with TRBJ1-3, with D possibly TRBD1 on 5 matching bases. The CDR3 extends over 16 amino acids. CDR1 and CDR2 from the germline V gene are DFQATT and SNEGSKA (reference sequence). V lost 6 bases to trimming and J lost 0 bases, with 18 bases between them. CDR3 DNA: TGCAGTGCAAGTCCCGACAGCCTAAGCTCTGGAAACACCATATATTTT. It translates to CSASPDSLSSGNTIYF.

The genes are TRBV6-5 and TRBJ1-1; weak D call: TRBD1 (6 bases). Trimming removed 5 bases from V and 6 bases from J, with 13 bases in between. This CDR3 has 13 amino acids. From germline, CDR1 is MNHEY and CDR2 SVGAGI. This CDR3 reads CASSLGQFSEAFF. The CDR3 nucleotides are TGTGCCAGCAGTCTAGGACAGTTCTCTGAAGCTTTCTTT.

Note on this clone: Given a much more abundant clone one base away, this may be a read error. The rearrangement joins TRBV27 to TRBJ2-7; D is unclear. Germline lookup yields CDR1 MNHEY and CDR2 SMNVEV (reference sequence). With 6 bases removed from V and 0 bases from J, the gap between germline ends came to 9 bases. The CDR3 spans 13 residues. CDR3 loop: CASSLQSSYEQYF. CDR3 nucleotides: TGTGCCAGCAGCTTACAGAGCTCCTACGAGCAGTACTTC.